The 30 T cell receptor beta chains presented below share a single source sample, sequenced in a study of shared clonotypes between healthy human individuals (dated by TCRdb to between 2020 and 2021). Library preparation employed the immunoSEQ multiplex PCR assay. TCRdb re-hosts the immuneACCESS table, in-frame sequences only. Its copies lack some clones; in the studies checked, an unresolved V gene accounts for under half of them, and the cause for the rest is not known. The sample table lists hundreds of thousands of clones, about three quarters of them with a count of one. Clones ranked in the top ten supply around 2% of the sample. The sample consisted of memory CD4+ T cells sorted from blood. The cell subset or site label for this specimen denotes: CD45RA-negative fraction. These TCRs come from a woman aged 25 to 39 in good health.

This clone was found a few times. The sample has other DNA sequences that encode this CDR3 too. The chain joins TRBV7-2 to TRBJ1-2; no reliable D call. This CDR3 has 13 residues. CDR1 and CDR2 (germline): SGHTA, FQGNSA. Trimming shortened V by 1 base and J by 2 bases, and 5 bases separated the two germline ends. The DNA for the CDR3 is TGTGCCAGCAGCTTAGACGGGAACTATGGCTACACCTTC. It translates to CASSLDGNYGYTF. The full variable domain, completed using reference TRBV7-2 and TRBJ1-2, is GAGVSQSPSNKVTEKGKDVELRCDPISGHTALYWYRQSLGQGLEFLIYFQGNSAPDKSGLPSDRFSAERTGGSVSTLTIQRTQQEDSAVYLCASSLDGNYGYTFGSGTRLTVV.

The rearrangement links TRBV29-1 to TRBJ2-5, with TRBD2 as a possible D gene (6 bases). This CDR3 contains 12 residues. CDR1 is SQVTM, CDR2 ANQGSEA, per germline. Trimming pared 6 bases from V and 5 bases from J, leaving 13 bases between. CDR3 loop: CSVDDGGETQYF. The CDR3 DNA follows: TGCAGCGTCGACGATGGGGGGGAGACCCAGTACTTC.

The rearrangement links TRBV25-1 to TRBJ2-5; D not certain. V was trimmed by 2 bases and J by 5 bases, leaving 18 bases between them. This CDR3 contains 16 residues. The germline gives CDR1 MGHDK, CDR2 SYGVNS. The CDR3 nucleotides read TGTGCCAGCAGTGAACGGGTGGGCCGTCGTTCGGAGACCCAGTACTTC. This sequence encodes CASSERVGRRSETQYF.

This sequence joins TRBV11-2 and TRBJ2-6; no clear D gene. The V gene lost 5 bases and the J gene lost 5 bases, with 13 bases spanning the gap. The CDR3 runs to 15 residues. Per germline, CDR1 SGHAT and CDR2 FQNNGV. The CDR3 is CASSAVARRANVLTF. DNA for the CDR3: TGTGCCAGCAGCGCGGTAGCCCGCAGGGCCAACGTCCTGACTTTC.

In its sample, this clone was seen once. The chain uses TRBV7-9 and TRBJ1-1, with D possibly matching TRBD1 (5 bases). Trimming took 2 bases from V and 4 from J, leaving 8 bases between them. CDR1 and CDR2 (germline): SEHNR, FQNEAQ (reference sequence). This CDR3 has 13 amino acids. CDR3 in amino acids: CASSLSGLTEAFF. CDR3 nucleotide sequence: TGTGCCAGCAGCTTATCAGGGCTCACTGAAGCTTTCTTT.

This chain connects TRBV2 to TRBJ2-7; no clear D gene. CDR3 length: 13 amino acids. Germline V gene sequence: CDR1 SNHLY, CDR2 FYNNEI. Trimming left V 4 bases short and J 1 base short, with 8 bases between. CDR3 loop: CASSGTASYEQYF. As DNA, the CDR3 is TGTGCCAGCAGTGGTACCGCTTCCTACGAGCAGTACTTC.

The genes are TRBV28 and TRBJ1-2; TRBD1 matches at 7 bases. From germline, CDR1 is MDHEN and CDR2 SYDVKM. The CDR3 loop spans 14 amino acids. The trim removed 5 bases at V and 4 bases at J, leaving 7 bases unmatched. CDR3 protein: CASSETGEFYGYTF. As DNA, the CDR3 is TGTGCCAGCAGTGAAACAGGGGAATTCTATGGCTACACCTTC.

J is TRBJ2-3 and V is TRBV6-5; TRBD2 matches 7 bases. The ends lost 7 bases at V and 4 bases at J; junction bases unmatched: 5. Per the germline V gene, CDR1 is MNHEY and CDR2 is SVGAGI. The length of the CDR3 is 13 residues. The CDR3 DNA is TGTGCCAGCACTCAGGGAGGGGCAGATACGCAGTATTTT. Protein product: CASTQGGADTQYF.

This clone appeared once. The chain couples TRBV5-8 to TRBJ1-5; 9 bases line up with TRBD1. This CDR3 region has 15 residues. Germline lookup yields CDR1 SGHTS and CDR2 YDEGEE. Germline trimming cut 4 bases from V and 6 bases from J; bases unmatched to any gene: 8. CDR3 residues: CASSNNRGLIQPQHF. The CDR3 DNA reads TGTGCCAGCAGCAACAACAGGGGGCTCATTCAGCCCCAGCATTTT.

This clone has a handful of counts. V is TRBV19 and J is TRBJ2-3; 11 positions agree with TRBD2. The CDR3 extends over 17 amino acids. Germline CDR1 LNHDA, CDR2 SQIVND (reference sequence). The V and J ends lost 7 bases and 4 bases, in that order; junction bases with no gene match: 13. CDR3 sequence reads: CASTRSRRLAGPDTQYF. CDR3 nucleotides: TGTGCCAGTACCAGATCTCGCAGACTAGCGGGACCAGATACGCAGTATTTT.

The rearrangement joins TRBV10-2 to TRBJ2-3, with 9 bases lining up with TRBD1. This CDR3 contains 15 residues. With V trimmed by 6 bases and J by 4 bases, 8 bases remained unmatched. The germline V gene encodes CDR1 WSHSY and CDR2 SAAADI. This CDR3 is CASRQPGQGADTQYF. CDR3 sequence (DNA): TGCGCCAGCAGACAACCGGGACAGGGAGCAGATACGCAGTATTTT.

This chain joins TRBV19 and TRBJ2-3, with D unclear. The CDR3 is made up of 13 amino acids. Germline values: CDR1 LNHDA, CDR2 SQIVND (reference sequence). The V end was cut by 7 bases, the J end by 0 bases, with 8 bases between. CDR3 amino acids: CASKRSSTDTQYF. The CDR3 bases are TGTGCCAGTAAACGGTCTAGCACAGATACGCAGTATTTT.

This chain links TRBV2 with TRBJ2-7; tentative D call: TRBD1 (6 bases). Germline-derived CDR1 and CDR2 are SNHLY and FYNNEI. Trimming removed 10 bases from V and 6 bases from J, with 16 bases in between. The CDR3 contains 12 residues. CDR3 sequence: CATAGARGEQYF. The DNA for the CDR3 is TGTGCCACCGCCGGGGCCAGGGGCGAGCAGTACTTC. The whole variable domain, filled in from reference TRBV2 and TRBJ2-7, reads EPEVTQTPSHQVTQMGQEVILRCVPISNHLYFYWYRQILGQKVEFLVSFYNNEISEKSEIFDDQFSVERPDGSNFTLKIRSTKLEDSAMYFCATAGARGEQYFGPGTRLTVT.

The chain is built from TRBV4-1 and TRBJ1-5; D gene ambiguous. V was pared by 0 bases and J by 3 bases, with 12 bases between. CDR1 and CDR2 from the germline V gene are MGHRA and YSYEKL. The CDR3 length is 16 residues. CDR3 sequence: CASSQDISSSNQPQHF. CDR3 nucleotide sequence: TGCGCCAGCAGCCAAGATATAAGCAGTTCCAATCAGCCCCAGCATTTT.

The chain joins TRBV4-1 to TRBJ2-4; TRBD2 agrees at 11 bases. With 2 bases clipped from V and 7 bases from J, the junction kept 4 bases outside the gene matches. CDR1 is MGHRA, CDR2 YSYEKL, per germline. CDR3 size: 15 residues. The CDR3 bases are TGCGCCAGCAGCCAACCCACTAGCGGGAGTAACATTCAGTACTTC. Encoded protein: CASSQPTSGSNIQYF.

V usage is TRBV28 and J usage is TRBJ1-3; D gene uncertain. The germline CDR1 and CDR2 sequences are MDHEN and SYDVKM. CDR3 size: 19 residues. V was cut by 4 bases and J by 0 bases, with 22 bases left in between. CDR3: CASSYAKPAGQDSGNTIYF. As DNA, the CDR3 is TGTGCCAGCAGTTACGCCAAACCCGCCGGCCAGGACTCTGGAAACACCATATATTTT. The complete variable domain, with remaining parts taken from reference TRBV28 and TRBJ1-3, reads DVKVTQSSRYLVKRTGEKVFLECVQDMDHENMFWYRQDPGLGLRLIYFSYDVKMKEKGDIPEGYSVSREKKERFSLILESASTNQTSMYLCASSYAKPAGQDSGNTIYFGEGSWLTVV.

The CDR3 DNA reads TGCGCCAGCAGCTTACCTAGCGGGGCCTACGAGCAGTACTTC. Residues: CASSLPSGAYEQYF. The chain recombines TRBV5-1 with TRBJ2-7; 9 positions agree with TRBD2. Germline V lookup: CDR1 SGHRS, CDR2 YFSETQ. The CDR3 runs to 14 residues. Trimming cost V 2 bases and J 2 bases; bases outside gene matches: 2.

This chain joins TRBV4-2 and TRBJ2-7; D possibly uses TRBD1 or TRBD2 (5 bases each). Germline V gene data show CDR1 as LGHNA and CDR2 as YNFKEQ. CDR3 length: 15 amino acids. Trimming stripped 1 base from V and 6 bases from J, with 16 bases between. Here the CDR3 reads CASSQAGTLGLEQYF. The CDR3 nucleotides read TGTGCCAGCAGCCAAGCCGGGACCCTAGGCCTCGAGCAGTACTTC.

The genes are TRBV2 and TRBJ2-7, with D perhaps matching TRBD1 or TRBD2 (5 bases each). V was clipped by 6 bases and J by 7 bases, with 16 bases between them. Germline V gene lookup returns CDR1 SNHLY and CDR2 FYNNEI. This CDR3 contains 13 residues. The CDR3 nucleotides are TGTGCCAGCAGCCGGGACCCCATTGGGGAGCAGTACTTC. Translation gives CASSRDPIGEQYF.

Comments on this clone: Other DNA sequences in this specimen translate into the identical CDR3. This sequence joins TRBV5-1 and TRBJ2-1, with D hard to call. Germline V gene data show CDR1 as SGHRS and CDR2 as YFSETQ. Trimming shortened V by 0 bases and J by 5 bases, and 9 bases separated the two germline ends. The CDR3 is made up of 14 amino acids. The CDR3 region is CASSLGDEHNEQFF. CDR3 nucleotide sequence: TGCGCCAGCAGCTTGGGAGACGAACACAATGAGCAGTTCTTC.

The chain is built from TRBV15 and TRBJ2-2; 11 bases line up with TRBD2. The V segment lost 4 bases and the J segment 0 bases; nucleotides outside the gene matches: 1. Germline V lookup: CDR1 LNHNV, CDR2 YYDKDF (reference sequence). The CDR3 length is 16 residues. The CDR3 region has the DNA TGTGCCACCAGCACGGGACTAGCGGCGAACACCGGGGAGCTGTTTTTT. This translates into CATSTGLAANTGELFF. The entire variable domain, with the rest obtained from reference TRBV15 and TRBJ2-2, is as follows: DAMVIQNPRYQVTQFGKPVTLSCSQTLNHNVMYWYQQKSSQAPKLLFHYYDKDFNNEADTPDNFQSRRPNTSFCFLDIRSPGLGDTAMYLCATSTGLAANTGELFFGEGSRLTVL.

This chain uses TRBV7-2 with TRBJ2-3; the D gene is possibly TRBD2 (6 bases). V was clipped by 5 bases and J by 9 bases, with 15 bases between them. Per germline, CDR1 SGHTA and CDR2 FQGNSA. The CDR3 extends over 13 amino acids. The CDR3 here is CASSPETGRTQYF. CDR3 nucleotide sequence: TGTGCCAGCAGCCCTGAAACTGGGAGGACGCAGTATTTT. The variable domain in full, completed from reference TRBV7-2 and TRBJ2-3, reads GAGVSQSPSNKVTEKGKDVELRCDPISGHTALYWYRQSLGQGLEFLIYFQGNSAPDKSGLPSDRFSAERTGGSVSTLTIQRTQQEDSAVYLCASSPETGRTQYFGPGTRLTVL.

The rearrangement uses TRBV5-1 and TRBJ2-5; D remains unclear. This CDR3 comprises 14 residues. V gave up 4 bases and J gave up 0 bases, with 10 bases separating them. Germline V gene sequence: CDR1 SGHRS, CDR2 YFSETQ. DNA of the CDR3: TGCGCCAGCAGCGTAGTACAGTACCAAGAGACCCAGTACTTC. This encodes CASSVVQYQETQYF.

The rearrangement joins TRBV5-1 to TRBJ2-7; D may be TRBD2 (6 bases). V shed 4 bases and J shed 0 bases, with 17 bases lying between them. This CDR3 has 16 residues. Germline V gene sequence: CDR1 SGHRS, CDR2 YFSETQ. The CDR3 is CASSVAPGTPSYEQYF. The CDR3 coding sequence is TGCGCCAGCAGCGTGGCCCCCGGGACTCCCTCCTACGAGCAGTACTTC.

The chain links TRBV28 to TRBJ2-7; 10 nucleotides line up with TRBD2. V lost 2 bases to trimming and J lost 3 bases; unmatched junction nucleotides: 4. Germline lookup yields CDR1 MDHEN and CDR2 SYDVKM. This CDR3 has 15 amino acids. CDR3 protein: CASSLTGTSDYEQYF. In DNA, the CDR3 is TGTGCCAGCAGTTTAACCGGGACTAGCGACTACGAGCAGTACTTC. The whole variable domain, remainder taken from reference TRBV28 and TRBJ2-7, is DVKVTQSSRYLVKRTGEKVFLECVQDMDHENMFWYRQDPGLGLRLIYFSYDVKMKEKGDIPEGYSVSREKKERFSLILESASTNQTSMYLCASSLTGTSDYEQYFGPGTRLTVT.

J is TRBJ2-5 and V is TRBV6-5, with 8 positions matching TRBD1. The CDR3 consists of 16 residues. V gave up 4 bases and J gave up 5 bases; unmatched junction bases: 12. The germline CDR1 and CDR2 sequences are MNHEY and SVGAGI. In nucleotides, the CDR3 is TGTGCCAGCAGTTTTGTGGAGACAGGGGAGTGTGAGACCCAGTACTTC. Protein: CASSFVETGECETQYF.

This clone has a count of ten or more. Additional DNA sequences in this sample encode the identical CDR3. The J gene is TRBJ2-5, the V gene TRBV2, with 10 bases that match TRBD1. Looked up from germline, CDR1 is SNHLY and CDR2 is FYNNEI. V trimming: 4 bases; J trimming: 2 bases; junction bases outside the gene matches: 4. The CDR3 covers 15 residues. CDR3 loop: CASSGEGQGQETQYF. The CDR3 bases are TGTGCCAGCAGTGGGGAGGGACAGGGGCAAGAGACCCAGTACTTC. Complete variable domain (other parts from reference TRBV2 and TRBJ2-5): EPEVTQTPSHQVTQMGQEVILRCVPISNHLYFYWYRQILGQKVEFLVSFYNNEISEKSEIFDDQFSVERPDGSNFTLKIRSTKLEDSAMYFCASSGEGQGQETQYFGPGTRLLVL.

This chain uses TRBV5-1 with TRBJ2-7; D is unclear. This CDR3 comprises 15 residues. Trimming left V 0 bases short and J 6 bases short, with 16 bases between. The germline gives CDR1 SGHRS, CDR2 YFSETQ. The CDR3 bases are TGCGCCAGCAGCTTGGTGGCAGGACGTCTGGGCGAGCAGTACTTC. Its protein product is CASSLVAGRLGEQYF.

The chain uses TRBV18 and TRBJ2-7; D call uncertain. The V end was cut by 3 bases, the J end by 2 bases, with 11 bases between. This CDR3 is 14 amino acids long. Germline V lookup: CDR1 KGHSH, CDR2 LQKENI. The CDR3 region is CASSPSPTPYEQYF. CDR3 DNA sequence: TGTGCCAGCTCACCTTCCCCGACTCCCTACGAGCAGTACTTC.

The V and J genes are TRBV5-1 and TRBJ2-1; D is undetermined. CDR1 is SGHRS and CDR2 is YFSETQ in the germline V gene. The V and J ends lost 0 bases and 5 bases respectively, with 12 bases between them. The CDR3 runs 15 residues. The CDR3: CASSLGPETHNEQFF. The CDR3 bases are TGCGCCAGCAGCTTGGGGCCAGAAACTCACAATGAGCAGTTCTTC. The full variable domain, completed using reference TRBV5-1 and TRBJ2-1, is KAGVTQTPRYLIKTRGQQVTLSCSPISGHRSVSWYQQTPGQGLQFLFEYFSETQRNKGNFPGRFSGRQFSNSRSEMNVSTLELGDSALYLCASSLGPETHNEQFFGPGTRLTVL.